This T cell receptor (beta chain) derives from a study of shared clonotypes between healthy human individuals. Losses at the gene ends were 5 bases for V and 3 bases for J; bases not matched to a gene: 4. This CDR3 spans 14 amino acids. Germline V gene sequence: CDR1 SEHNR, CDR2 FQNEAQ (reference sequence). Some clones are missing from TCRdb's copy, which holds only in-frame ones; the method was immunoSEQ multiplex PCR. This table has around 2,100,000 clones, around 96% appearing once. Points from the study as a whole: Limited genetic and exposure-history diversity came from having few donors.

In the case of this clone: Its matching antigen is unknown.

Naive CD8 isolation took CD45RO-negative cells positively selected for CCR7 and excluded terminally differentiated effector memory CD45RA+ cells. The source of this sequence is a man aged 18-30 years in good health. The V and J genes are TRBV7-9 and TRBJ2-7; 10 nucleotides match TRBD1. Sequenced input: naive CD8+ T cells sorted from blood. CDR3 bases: TGTGCCAGCAGCCGACAGGGGGCTGGCTACGAGCAGTACTTC. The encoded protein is CASSRQGAGYEQYF.